This entry features one TCR beta chain sequence. Documented time point: newly diagnosed GD, antithyroid drugs for less than 3 months. Making the TCR library involved RNA that had been extracted from PBMCs. These data belong to a study of regulatory T cells in long-lasting Graves disease. The CDR3 sequence is 17 residues long. The germline gives CDR1 SGHTA, CDR2 FQGTGA. V was pared by 1 base and J by 5 bases, with 17 bases between. TCR beta libraries were built with iRepertoire HTBI primers and Arm-PCR of CDR3 regions. One entry per CDR3 protein results from TCRdb running MiXCR on the multiplex PCR reads. The sample lists around 480,000 distinct CDR3 sequences; roughly 16% were seen once. These data also featured in a second study, about T cells in Graves' hyperthyroidism and ophthalmopathy. That source notes: Patients showing uncontrolled infection, other autoimmune disease, pregnancy or lactation were ineligible. During a first-round RT-PCR of the TCR CDR3, the HTBI primer set was used.

The V gene is TRBV7-3, the J gene TRBJ2-2; either TRBD1 or TRBD2 may fit D (6 bases each). The source material was peripheral blood mononuclear cells (PBMCs), sampled at new diagnosis, from a patient treated with antithyroid drugs. The origin of this receptor is a man aged 40-55 years with Graves disease. CDR3 region: CASSLKLSPGATGELFF. Here the CDR3 DNA reads TGTGCCAGCAGCTTAAAATTAAGCCCGGGGGCAACCGGGGAGCTGTTTTTT.